The TCR beta chain under discussion was sequenced for a study of shared clonotypes between healthy human individuals. Overall study context: Aged 18 to 49, the donors were a couple of women and a few men. There were three CD4 naive, three CD4 memory, two CD8 naive and one CD8 memory plates per donor.

Sequencing was performed with immunoSEQ multiplex PCR; in TCRdb, only in-frame clones are kept and a portion is missing. The repertoire holds around 2,000,000 clones, approximately 94% seen once, with less than 1.5% in the top ten. The V segment lost 0 bases and the J segment 6 bases; nucleotides outside the gene matches: 7. This CDR3 comprises 15 residues. The germline V gene encodes CDR1 SGHDT and CDR2 YYEEEE. Comment on this clone: Its specificity is not known.

Naive CD8 cells comprised CD45RO-negative, CCR7-positively selected cells, excluding terminally differentiated effector memory CD45RA+ cells. The donor cohort consisted entirely of Caucasian adults residing in Nashville, Tennessee. Findings and caveats of the study: Unshared clonotypes carried lower generation probabilities than those common to all four donors.

The TCR comes from a man aged 18-30 years in good health. The material sequenced was naive CD8+ T cells sorted from blood. This chain connects TRBV5-6 to TRBJ2-7, with TRBD1 matching over 9 bases. DNA of the CDR3: TGTGCCAGCAGCTTGGGGGGACAGGGTAATGGCGAGCAGTACTTC. This translates into CASSLGGQGNGEQYF.